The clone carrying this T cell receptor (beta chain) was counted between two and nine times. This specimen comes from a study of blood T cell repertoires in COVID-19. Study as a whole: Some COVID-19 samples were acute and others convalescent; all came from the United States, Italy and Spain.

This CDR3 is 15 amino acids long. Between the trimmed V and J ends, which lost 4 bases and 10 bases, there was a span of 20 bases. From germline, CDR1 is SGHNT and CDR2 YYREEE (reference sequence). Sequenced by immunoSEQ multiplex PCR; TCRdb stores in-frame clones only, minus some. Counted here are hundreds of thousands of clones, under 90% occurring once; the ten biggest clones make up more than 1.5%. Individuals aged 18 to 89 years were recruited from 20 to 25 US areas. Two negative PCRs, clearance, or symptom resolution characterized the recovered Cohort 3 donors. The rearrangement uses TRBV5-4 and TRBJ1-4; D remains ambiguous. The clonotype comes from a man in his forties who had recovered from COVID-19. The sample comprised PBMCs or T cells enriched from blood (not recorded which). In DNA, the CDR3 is TGTGCCAGCAGCCCGGACCGGGGTTCCTCCGGAAAACTGTTTTTT. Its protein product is CASSPDRGSSGKLFF.